The 22 T cell receptor beta chains in this list originate from one sample, sequenced in a study of T-cell memory formation after mild COVID-19. TCRdb re-derived calls from the 5' RACE reads in MiXCR, one entry per CDR3 protein. The sample contains over 300,000 distinct CDR3 sequences, more than 20% of which appear only once. The sample was PBMCs or a T cell subset sorted from them (not recorded which). The receptors derive from a man aged 18 to 30 who had mild COVID-19 (a few samples of this study predate the infection). Cell type and time point are not known.

This clonotype was counted between two and nine times. The chain links TRBV7-2 to TRBJ2-4; 7 nucleotides align to TRBD2. V gave up 1 base and J gave up 0 bases; unmatched junction bases: 6. Germline V lookup: CDR1 SGHTA, CDR2 FQGNSA. The CDR3 has 17 amino acids. CDR3 sequence: CASSLVAGVIAKNIQYF. Here the CDR3 DNA reads TGTGCCAGCAGCTTAGTGGCGGGGGTGATAGCCAAAAACATTCAGTACTTC.

The sample holds a few counts of this clonotype. The chain combines TRBV14 with TRBJ2-7; tentative D call: TRBD2 (6 bases). V lost 3 bases, J lost 5 bases, and 14 bases lay in between. In germline, CDR1 is SGHDN, CDR2 FVKESK. The CDR3 extends over 14 amino acids. The CDR3 DNA reads as TGTGCCAGCAGCCAGTGGGAGGCAGCTAACGAGCAGTACTTC. It is translated as CASSQWEAANEQYF.

The sample holds a few counts of this clonotype. The chain is built from TRBV11-2 and TRBJ2-1, with 8 nucleotides matching TRBD2. Germline assignment: CDR1 SGHAT and CDR2 FQNNGV. There are 16 residues in the CDR3. Losses at the gene ends were 5 bases for V and 4 bases for J; bases not matched to a gene: 10. This CDR3 reads CASSPIRERGYNEQFF. In DNA form, the CDR3 reads TGTGCCAGCAGCCCCATCCGGGAGCGGGGGTACAATGAGCAGTTCTTC.

The chain uses TRBV5-6 and TRBJ1-1; 7 nucleotides agree with TRBD1. Germline V lookup: CDR1 SGHDT, CDR2 YYEEEE. With 3 bases clipped from V and 0 bases from J, the junction kept 11 bases outside the gene matches. This CDR3 has 17 amino acids. The CDR3 sequence is CASSSDAADRLNTEAFF. CDR3 DNA: TGTGCCAGCAGCTCCGATGCCGCGGACAGGTTGAACACTGAAGCTTTCTTT.

V gene TRBV7-3 combines with J gene TRBJ2-3, with a weak D call TRBD1 (7 bases). The CDR3 extends over 15 amino acids. V was pared by 5 bases and J by 6 bases, with 18 bases between. Looked up from germline, CDR1 is SGHTA and CDR2 is FQGTGA. The CDR3: CASSPRGGGLDTQYF. The CDR3 region has the DNA TGTGCCAGCAGCCCTCGAGGAGGGGGCCTTGATACGCAGTATTTT.

This clonotype was counted between two and nine times. This chain connects TRBV4-2 to TRBJ1-5, with TRBD1 identical over 7 bases. J was trimmed by 5 bases and V by 4 bases; bases with no gene match: 5. Germline loops: CDR1 LGHNA, CDR2 YNFKEQ. The CDR3 sequence is 14 residues long. The CDR3 reads CASSPRTGDQPQHF. The CDR3, as DNA: TGTGCCAGCAGCCCTCGTACAGGGGATCAGCCCCAGCATTTT.

This chain uses TRBV28 with TRBJ2-7; 9 bases fit TRBD2. Germline V gives CDR1 MDHEN, CDR2 SYDVKM. V shed 3 bases, J shed 0 bases, and the junction held 3 bases outside the gene matches. CDR3 length equals 15 residues. The CDR3 sequence: CASSFSGGSSYEQYV. The CDR3 nucleotides are TGTGCCAGCAGTTTTAGCGGGGGAAGCTCCTACGAGCAGTACGTC.

The chain joins TRBV12-3 or TRBV12-4 to TRBJ1-2; D gene uncertain. The CDR3 has 12 amino acids. The V gene lost 5 bases and the J gene lost 7 bases, with 11 bases spanning the gap. DNA of the CDR3: TGTGCCAGCAGTCCCATTAAGGGTGGCTACACCTTC. It specifies CASSPIKGGYTF.

The V call is TRBV10-3, the J call TRBJ2-7; D might be TRBD2 (5 bases). V was cut by 5 bases and J by 3 bases, with 11 bases left in between. This CDR3 has 13 amino acids. CDR1 and CDR2 (germline): ENHRY, SYGVKD. For the CDR3, the DNA is TGTGCCATCAGTCCCAACGGGGTCTACGAGCAGTACTTC. It is translated as CAISPNGVYEQYF.

The table lists this clonotype with a few counts. For the CDR3, the DNA is TGCAGTGCTGGGAGTCTACGGGCCTGGGCTTTCTTT. It translates to CSAGSLRAWAFF. The chain employs TRBV20-1 and TRBJ1-1; D gene unclear. Germline V gene data show CDR1 as DFQATT and CDR2 as SNEGSKA (reference sequence). Trimming stripped 5 bases from V and 11 bases from J, with 18 bases between. There are 12 residues in the CDR3.

The chain combines TRBV7-9 with TRBJ2-7; TRBD1 matches 8 bases. This CDR3 contains 14 residues. The V gene's germline CDR1 is SEHNR and CDR2 FQNEAQ (reference sequence). After removal of 4 bases from V and 5 bases from J, the junction contained 7 bases not matched to a gene. The CDR3 spells CASSSDREDHEQYF. Written as DNA, the CDR3 is TGTGCCAGCAGCTCGGACAGGGAGGATCACGAGCAGTACTTC.

The rearrangement links TRBV5-1 to TRBJ2-7, with D unclear. Germline values: CDR1 SGHRS, CDR2 YFSETQ. The V end was cut by 2 bases, the J end by 6 bases, with 12 bases between. The length of the CDR3 is 13 residues. CDR3 in amino acids: CASSLDPSGEQYV. In DNA form, the CDR3 reads TGCGCCAGCAGCTTAGATCCGTCGGGCGAGCAGTACGTC.

Regarding this clonotype: One junction end disagrees with the germline gene, perhaps due to a read error. The rearrangement links TRBV7-7 to TRBJ2-5; 11 bases line up with TRBD2. CDR1 and CDR2 (germline): SSHAT, FNYEAQ (reference sequence). This CDR3 has 14 residues. CDR3 in DNA: TGTGCTAGCAGCTTAGCGGGGGGGAAAGAGACCCAGTACTTC. This gives the protein CASSLAGGKETQYF.

The rearrangement links TRBV29-1 to TRBJ1-5; TRBD1 agrees at 10 bases. The CDR3 covers 13 residues. V lost 6 bases to trimming and J lost 6 bases; unmatched junction nucleotides: 5. The germline V gene encodes CDR1 SQVTM and CDR2 ANQGSEA. In DNA, the CDR3 is TGCAGCGTCCTGACAGGGGGCGGTCAGCCCCAGCATTTT. Translating it yields CSVLTGGGQPQHF.

The chain couples TRBV28 to TRBJ1-6, with D possibly matching TRBD1 (5 bases). Deletions cut 3 bases from V and 0 bases from J, with 9 bases between. Per germline, CDR1 MDHEN and CDR2 SYDVKM. This CDR3 comprises 16 residues. CDR3: CASSFPGSSYNSPLHF. CDR3 sequence (DNA): TGTGCCAGCAGTTTTCCAGGGAGCTCCTATAATTCACCCCTCCACTTT.

The chain has TRBV15 and TRBJ2-6, with D hard to call. This CDR3 is 17 amino acids long. Germline values: CDR1 LNHNV, CDR2 YYDKDF (reference sequence). V was clipped by 8 bases and J by 0 bases, with 17 bases between them. The CDR3 nucleotides are TGTGCCACCGGCCGCAGGAGACGGTTCTCTGGGGCCAACGTCCTGACTTTC. Translating gives CATGRRRRFSGANVLTF.

This clonotype has a handful of counts. J is TRBJ2-1 and V is TRBV29-1; D may be TRBD2 (5 bases). V was pared by 0 bases and J by 12 bases, with 9 bases between. Germline CDR1 reads SQVTM; CDR2 reads ANQGSEA. CDR3 size: 11 residues. Here the CDR3 reads CSVEDLGGQFF. In DNA form, the CDR3 reads TGCAGCGTTGAAGATCTTGGAGGGCAGTTCTTC.

The CDR3 spells CAIRTGQGFSEAFF. The CDR3 nucleotides are TGTGCCATCAGGACGGGACAGGGGTTTTCTGAAGCTTTCTTT. J is TRBJ1-1 and V is TRBV10-3, with TRBD1 matching 10 bases. Looked up from germline, CDR1 is ENHRY and CDR2 is SYGVKD. V dropped 6 bases and J dropped 6; count of bases not matched to a gene: 7. The CDR3 extends over 14 amino acids.

J is TRBJ1-1 and V is TRBV10-1; D is possibly TRBD1 (6 bases). The CDR3 spans 17 residues. Germline V gene data show CDR1 as WNHNN and CDR2 as SYGVQD (reference sequence). Trimming stripped 0 bases from V and 2 bases from J, with 16 bases between. CDR3 bases: TGCGCCAGCAGTGAGTCGGGGTCAGGGGCAGGAAACACTGAAGCTTTCTTT. Residues: CASSESGSGAGNTEAFF.

The rearrangement uses TRBV6-2 or TRBV6-3 and TRBJ2-1; either TRBD1 or TRBD2 may supply D (5 bases each). CDR3 length equals 14 residues. Trimming pared 2 bases from V and 8 bases from J, leaving 13 bases between. CDR1 and CDR2 from the germline V gene are MNHEY and SVGEGT. CDR3 in DNA: TGTGCCAGCAGTTACATCCGGGACGCCGATGAGCAGTTCTTC. This gives the protein CASSYIRDADEQFF.

In this sample, this clonotype turned up a few times. The chain combines TRBV28 with TRBJ2-3; 7 bases align to TRBD2. The CDR3 extends over 14 amino acids. The V gene's germline CDR1 is MDHEN and CDR2 SYDVKM. The V and J ends lost 4 bases and 2 bases, in that order; junction bases with no gene match: 3. This CDR3 is CASSWGGTTDTQYF. The CDR3 DNA is TGTGCCAGCAGTTGGGGGGGGACCACAGATACGCAGTATTTT.

V and J are TRBV10-3 and TRBJ1-2; 9 bases are shared with TRBD1. Germline V gene sequence: CDR1 ENHRY, CDR2 SYGVKD. This CDR3 has 14 residues. V lost 6 bases, J lost 3 bases, and 5 bases stayed unmatched. The CDR3 region is CAIRGQGEDYGYTF. CDR3 DNA sequence: TGTGCCATCAGGGGACAGGGAGAGGACTATGGCTACACCTTC.